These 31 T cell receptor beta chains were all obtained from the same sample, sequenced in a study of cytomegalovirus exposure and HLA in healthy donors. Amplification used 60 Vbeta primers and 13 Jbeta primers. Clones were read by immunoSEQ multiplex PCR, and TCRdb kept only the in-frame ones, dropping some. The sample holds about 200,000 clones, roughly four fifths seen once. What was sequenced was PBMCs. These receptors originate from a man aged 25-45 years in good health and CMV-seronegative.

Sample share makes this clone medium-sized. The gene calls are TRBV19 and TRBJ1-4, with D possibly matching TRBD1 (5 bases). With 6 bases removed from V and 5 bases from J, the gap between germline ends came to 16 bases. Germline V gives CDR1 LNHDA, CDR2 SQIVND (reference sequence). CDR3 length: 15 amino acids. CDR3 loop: CASRMGGPRNEKLFF. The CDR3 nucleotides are TGTGCCAGTAGGATGGGGGGACCGCGCAATGAAAAACTGTTTTTT. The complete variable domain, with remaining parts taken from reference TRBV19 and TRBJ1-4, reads DGGITQSPKYLFRKEGQNVTLSCEQNLNHDAMYWYRQDPGQGLRLIYYSQIVNDFQKGDIAEGYSVSREKKESFPLTVTSAQKNPTAFYLCASRMGGPRNEKLFFGSGTQLSVL.

The CDR3 reads CSVLGTLTYNEQFF. The CDR3, as DNA: TGCAGCGTTCTTGGGACTCTTACCTACAATGAGCAGTTCTTC. The chain uses TRBV29-1 and TRBJ2-1, with D perhaps TRBD2 (6 bases). CDR3 length: 14 amino acids. V lost 5 bases and J lost 2, with 13 bases in between. Germline V gene sequence: CDR1 SQVTM, CDR2 ANQGSEA.

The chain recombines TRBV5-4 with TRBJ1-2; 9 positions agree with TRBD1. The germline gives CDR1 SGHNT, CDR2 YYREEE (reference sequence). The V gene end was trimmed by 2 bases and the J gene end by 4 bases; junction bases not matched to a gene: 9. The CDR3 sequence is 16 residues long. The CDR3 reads CASSLVRTGGGYGYTF. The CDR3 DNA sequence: TGTGCCAGCAGCTTAGTCCGAACAGGGGGCGGCTATGGCTACACCTTC.

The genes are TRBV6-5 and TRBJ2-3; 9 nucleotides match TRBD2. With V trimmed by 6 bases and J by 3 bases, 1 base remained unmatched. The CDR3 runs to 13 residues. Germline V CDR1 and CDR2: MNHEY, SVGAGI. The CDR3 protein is CASSLAGTDTQYF. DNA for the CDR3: TGTGCCAGCAGCCTAGCGGGAACAGATACGCAGTATTTT.

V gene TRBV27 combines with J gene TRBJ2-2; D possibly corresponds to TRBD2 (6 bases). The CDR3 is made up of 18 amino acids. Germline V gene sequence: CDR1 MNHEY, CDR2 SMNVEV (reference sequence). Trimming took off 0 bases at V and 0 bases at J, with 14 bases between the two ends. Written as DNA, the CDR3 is TGTGCCAGCAGTTTATCGATCCTAGCGCAAGCGAACACCGGGGAGCTGTTTTTT. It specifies CASSLSILAQANTGELFF.

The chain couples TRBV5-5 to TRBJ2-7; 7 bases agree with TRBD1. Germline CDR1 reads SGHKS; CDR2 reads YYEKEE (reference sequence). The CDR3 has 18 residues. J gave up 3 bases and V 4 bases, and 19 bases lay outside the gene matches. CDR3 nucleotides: TGTGCCAGCAGCAATTGGCCCGGACAGGAGAACCCCTACTACGAGCAGTACTTC. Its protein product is CASSNWPGQENPYYEQYF.

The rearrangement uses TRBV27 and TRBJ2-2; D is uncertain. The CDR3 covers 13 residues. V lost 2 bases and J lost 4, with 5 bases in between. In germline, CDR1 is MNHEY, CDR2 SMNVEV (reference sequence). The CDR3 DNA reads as TGTGCCAGCAGTTTAATAGTCACCGGGGAGCTGTTTTTT. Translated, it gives CASSLIVTGELFF.

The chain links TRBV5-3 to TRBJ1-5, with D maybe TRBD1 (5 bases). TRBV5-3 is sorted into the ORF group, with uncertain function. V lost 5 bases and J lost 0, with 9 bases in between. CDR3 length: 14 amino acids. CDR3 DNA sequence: TGTGCCAGAAGGGGGGGGACTAGCAATCAGCCCCAGCATTTT. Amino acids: CARRGGTSNQPQHF.

The CDR3 loop is CASAVGGTNTEAFF. The CDR3 coding sequence is TGTGCCAGCGCAGTGGGAGGGACGAACACTGAAGCTTTCTTT. The rearrangement joins TRBV2 to TRBJ1-1; perhaps TRBD1 as D (5 bases). The V gene's germline CDR1 is SNHLY and CDR2 FYNNEI. This CDR3 has 14 amino acids. V was trimmed by 8 bases and J by 1 base, leaving 14 bases between them. Full variable domain (rest looked up from reference TRBV2 and TRBJ1-1): EPEVTQTPSHQVTQMGQEVILRCVPISNHLYFYWYRQILGQKVEFLVSFYNNEISEKSEIFDDQFSVERPDGSNFTLKIRSTKLEDSAMYFCASAVGGTNTEAFFGQGTRLTVV.

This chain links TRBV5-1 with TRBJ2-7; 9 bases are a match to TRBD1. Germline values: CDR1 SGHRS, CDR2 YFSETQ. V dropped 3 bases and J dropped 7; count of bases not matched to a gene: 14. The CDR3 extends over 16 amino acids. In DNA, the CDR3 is TGCGCCAGCAGCTCCTCACACCCGGGACAGGGAGGGGAGCAGTACTTC. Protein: CASSSSHPGQGGEQYF.

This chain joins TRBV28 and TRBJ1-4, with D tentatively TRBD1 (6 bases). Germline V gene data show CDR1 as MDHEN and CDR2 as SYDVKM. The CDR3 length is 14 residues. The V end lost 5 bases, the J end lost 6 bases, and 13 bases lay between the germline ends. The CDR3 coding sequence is TGTGCCAGCAGTCCCCGGGACATCTATGAAAAACTGTTTTTT. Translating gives CASSPRDIYEKLFF.

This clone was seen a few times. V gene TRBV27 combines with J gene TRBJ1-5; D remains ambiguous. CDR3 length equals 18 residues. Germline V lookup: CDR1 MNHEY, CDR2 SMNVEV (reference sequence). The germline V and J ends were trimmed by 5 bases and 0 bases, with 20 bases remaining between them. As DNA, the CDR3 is TGTGCCAGCAGTCCCCTGATGCGAGATCCCTATAGCAATCAGCCCCAGCATTTT. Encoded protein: CASSPLMRDPYSNQPQHF.

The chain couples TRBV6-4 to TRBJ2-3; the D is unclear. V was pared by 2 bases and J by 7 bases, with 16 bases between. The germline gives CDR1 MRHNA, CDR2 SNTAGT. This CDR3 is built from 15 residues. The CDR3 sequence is CASSDRSYPRNTQYF. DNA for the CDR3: TGTGCCAGCAGTGACCGTAGCTATCCGCGAAATACGCAGTATTTT.

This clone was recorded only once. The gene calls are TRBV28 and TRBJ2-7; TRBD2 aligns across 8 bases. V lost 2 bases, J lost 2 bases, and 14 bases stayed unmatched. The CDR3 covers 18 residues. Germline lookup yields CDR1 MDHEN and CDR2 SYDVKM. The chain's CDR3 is CASSLPPGGGRPTYEQYF. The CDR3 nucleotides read TGTGCCAGCAGTTTACCCCCGGGGGGGGGCAGACCAACCTACGAGCAGTACTTC.

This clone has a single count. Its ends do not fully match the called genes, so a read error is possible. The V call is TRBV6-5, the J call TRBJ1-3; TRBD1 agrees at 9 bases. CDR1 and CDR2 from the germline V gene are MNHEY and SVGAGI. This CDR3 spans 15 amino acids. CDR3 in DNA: TGTGCCAGCAGTTTGGTACAGGGGGCTGGAAACCCCATATATTTT. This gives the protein CASSLVQGAGNPIYF.

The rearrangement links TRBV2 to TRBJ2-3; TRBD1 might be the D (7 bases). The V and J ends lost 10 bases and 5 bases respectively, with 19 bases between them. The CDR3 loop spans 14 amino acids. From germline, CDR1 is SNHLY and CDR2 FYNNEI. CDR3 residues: CANAGTGDLDTQYF. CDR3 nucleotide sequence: TGTGCCAACGCGGGAACAGGGGATTTAGATACGCAGTATTTT.

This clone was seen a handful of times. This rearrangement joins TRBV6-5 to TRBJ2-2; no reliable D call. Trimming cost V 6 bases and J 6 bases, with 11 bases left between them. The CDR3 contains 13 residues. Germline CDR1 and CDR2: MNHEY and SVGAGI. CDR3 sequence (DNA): TGTGCCAGCAGCCGCGTGTTTTCCGGGGAGCTGTTTTTT. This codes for CASSRVFSGELFF.

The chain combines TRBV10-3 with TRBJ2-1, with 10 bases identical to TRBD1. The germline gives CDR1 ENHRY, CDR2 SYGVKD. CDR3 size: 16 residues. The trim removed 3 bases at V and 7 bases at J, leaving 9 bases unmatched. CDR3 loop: CAISDYGQGERNEQFF. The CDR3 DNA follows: TGTGCCATCAGTGATTACGGACAGGGGGAGCGGAATGAGCAGTTCTTC.

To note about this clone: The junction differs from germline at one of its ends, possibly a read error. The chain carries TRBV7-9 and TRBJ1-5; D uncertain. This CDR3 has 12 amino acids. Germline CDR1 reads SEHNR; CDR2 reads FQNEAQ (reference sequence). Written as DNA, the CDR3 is TGTGCCAGCAGCTTTAGCTATCAGCCCCAGCATTTT. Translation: CASSFSYQPQHF.

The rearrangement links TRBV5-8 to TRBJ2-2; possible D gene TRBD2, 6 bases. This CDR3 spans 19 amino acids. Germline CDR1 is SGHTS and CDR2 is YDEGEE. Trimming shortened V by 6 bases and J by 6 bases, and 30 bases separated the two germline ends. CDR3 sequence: CASTPWARLVSKEAGELFF. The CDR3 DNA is TGTGCCAGCACCCCCTGGGCGCGACTAGTCTCCAAAGAGGCCGGGGAGCTGTTTTTT.

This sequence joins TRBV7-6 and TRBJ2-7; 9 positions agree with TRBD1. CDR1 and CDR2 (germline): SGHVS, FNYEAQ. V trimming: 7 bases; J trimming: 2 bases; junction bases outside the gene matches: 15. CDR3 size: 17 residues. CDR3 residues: CASTPQVYRDRAYEQYF. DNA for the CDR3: TGTGCCAGCACCCCACAGGTTTATAGGGACAGGGCCTACGAGCAGTACTTC.

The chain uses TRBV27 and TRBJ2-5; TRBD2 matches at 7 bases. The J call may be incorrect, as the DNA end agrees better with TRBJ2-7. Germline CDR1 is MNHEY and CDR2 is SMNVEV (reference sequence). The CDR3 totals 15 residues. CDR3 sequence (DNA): TGTGCCAGCGGAAAAACGGGAGGCACATCCTACGAGCAGTACTTC. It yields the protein CASGKTGGTSYEQYF.

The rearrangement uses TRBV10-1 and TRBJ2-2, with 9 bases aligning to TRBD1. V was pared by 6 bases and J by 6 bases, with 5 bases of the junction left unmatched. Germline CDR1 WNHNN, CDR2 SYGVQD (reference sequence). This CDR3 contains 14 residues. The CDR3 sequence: CASSGGTGSGELFF. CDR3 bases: TGCGCCAGCAGCGGCGGGACAGGGTCCGGGGAGCTGTTTTTT.

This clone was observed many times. CDR3 protein: CASSPQGDTEAFF. The CDR3 DNA follows: TGTGCCAGCAGCCCCCAAGGGGACACTGAAGCTTTCTTT. The chain carries TRBV7-9 and TRBJ1-1; possibly TRBD1 for D (5 bases). The V gene lost 5 bases and the J gene lost 3 bases, with 10 bases spanning the gap. The germline CDR1 and CDR2 sequences are SEHNR and FQNEAQ (reference sequence). The CDR3 covers 13 residues. The variable domain in full, completed from reference TRBV7-9 and TRBJ1-1, reads DTGVSQNPRHKITKRGQNVTFRCDPISEHNRLYWYRQTLGQGPEFLTYFQNEAQLEKSRLLSDRFSAERPKGSFSTLEIQRTEQGDSAMYLCASSPQGDTEAFFGQGTRLTVV.

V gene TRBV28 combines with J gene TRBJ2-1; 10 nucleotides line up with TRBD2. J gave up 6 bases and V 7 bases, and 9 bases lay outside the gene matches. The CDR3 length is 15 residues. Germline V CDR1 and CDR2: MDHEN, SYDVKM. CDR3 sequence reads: CASTIKREGRNEQFF. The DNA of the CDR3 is TGTGCCAGCACCATCAAGCGGGAGGGCCGCAATGAGCAGTTCTTC.

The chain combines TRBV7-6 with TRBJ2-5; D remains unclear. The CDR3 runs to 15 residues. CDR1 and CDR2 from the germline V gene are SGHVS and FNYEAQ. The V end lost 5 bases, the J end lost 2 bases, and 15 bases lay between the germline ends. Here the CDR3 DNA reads TGTGCCAGCAGCCCCCGGTTAGAGTCTCAAGAGACCCAGTACTTC. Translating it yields CASSPRLESQETQYF.

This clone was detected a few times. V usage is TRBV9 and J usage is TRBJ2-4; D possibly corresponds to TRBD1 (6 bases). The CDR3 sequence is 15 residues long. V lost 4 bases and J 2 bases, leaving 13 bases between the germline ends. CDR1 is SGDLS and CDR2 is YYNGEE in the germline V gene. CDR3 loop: CASSPQTGTKNIQYF. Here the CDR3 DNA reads TGTGCCAGCAGCCCTCAAACAGGGACCAAAAACATTCAGTACTTC.

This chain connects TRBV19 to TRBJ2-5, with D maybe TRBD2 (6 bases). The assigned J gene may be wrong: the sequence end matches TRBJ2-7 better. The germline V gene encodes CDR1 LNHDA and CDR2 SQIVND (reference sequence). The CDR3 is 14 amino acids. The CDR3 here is CASSLGLGKYEQYF. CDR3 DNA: TGTGCCAGTAGCCTGGGACTCGGGAAATACGAGCAGTACTTC.

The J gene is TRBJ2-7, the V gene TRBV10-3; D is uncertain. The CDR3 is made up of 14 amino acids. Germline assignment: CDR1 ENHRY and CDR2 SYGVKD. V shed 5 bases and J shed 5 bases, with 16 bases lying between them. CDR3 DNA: TGTGCCATCAGTCCCGGAGAGGAGATGAACGAGCAGTACTTC. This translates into CAISPGEEMNEQYF.

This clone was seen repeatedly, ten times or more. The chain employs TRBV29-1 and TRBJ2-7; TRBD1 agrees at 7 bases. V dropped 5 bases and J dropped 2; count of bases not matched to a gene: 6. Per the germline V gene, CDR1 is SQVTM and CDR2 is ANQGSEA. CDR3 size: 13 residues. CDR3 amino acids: CSVTGTEPYEQYF. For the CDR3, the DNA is TGCAGCGTTACCGGGACAGAACCCTACGAGCAGTACTTC.

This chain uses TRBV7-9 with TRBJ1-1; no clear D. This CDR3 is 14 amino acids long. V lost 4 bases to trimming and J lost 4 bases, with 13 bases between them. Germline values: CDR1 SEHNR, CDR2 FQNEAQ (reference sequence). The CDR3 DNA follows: TGTGCCAGCAGCTGGGCGGGCTTAGGCACTGAAGCTTTCTTT. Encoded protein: CASSWAGLGTEAFF.